This T cell receptor (beta chain) was captured by sequencing in a study of shared clonotypes between healthy human individuals (dated by TCRdb to about 2020). The study in broad terms: Three men and two women, aged 18 to 49 years, made up the cohort. Each donor's leukapheresis produced roughly between about 0.9 and 9.5 billion PBMCs. Different laboratories and diverse techniques were used to prepare libraries and sequence TCR repertoires, to increase sequencing depth and limit assay-specific biases. To estimate repertoire size and how much clonotypes are shared between individuals, the study performed deep sequencing of blood TCR repertoires from roughly five healthy adults. Per donor, three plates each were used for CD4 naive and CD4 memory, two for CD8 naive, and one for CD8 memory. Summary of the overall study and its limitations: Rarefaction of sorted-subset datasets indicated incomplete sequencing despite the large sequencing depth. Clonotypes shared by all four sorted-subset donors showed higher generation probabilities than non-shared clonotypes. Across four donors, 5% to 6% of naive CD4, over 3% of naive CD8, about 2.3% of memory CD4, and about 0.4% of memory CD8 clonotypes were shared. Based on pairwise subsampling, the degree of clonotype sharing among donors was expected to be affected by sequencing depth. Only blood was sampled, and tissue TCR repertoires likely differ from those in blood. Naive subsets generally had larger estimated clonotype richness than memory subsets. Because the study included a small number of donors, the genetic and exposure-history diversity represented was limited.

Taken from cysteine to phenylalanine, the CDR3 has 15 residues. The DNA shown is the 45-base CDR3, in frame from base 1. CDR1 LNHDA and CDR2 SQIVND were looked up in the germline V gene (reference sequence). The V end gives up 3 bases and the J end 0 bases, leaving 5 bases in the junction not matched to a gene. The donors were healthy, HIV-negative adults with no recently reported acute infections or vaccinations. Every donor was a Caucasian adult living in Nashville, Tennessee, USA. CD4+ T cells were enriched through magnetic negative selection, after which naive cells were positively selected on CD45RA and the remaining negative fraction served as the memory subset. Blood was obtained by leukapheresis, after which PBMCs were separated by Ficoll-Histopaque density gradient centrifugation and cryopreserved in liquid nitrogen vapor phase. Analytical flow cytometry was used to check the purity and quantity of every magnetically sorted T cell population. Each sorted fraction had its genomic DNA isolated and then quantified by UV absorbance on a Nanodrop 2000c.

Using the deep immunoSEQ assay, multiplex PCR amplified TCR CDR3 regions from genomic DNA. For each cell subset, the extracted genomic DNA was distributed evenly across all wells of several immunoSEQ 96-well plates, and each plate served as one replicate. Each replicate PCR for sorted subsets received around 0.2 ug genomic DNA, equal to about 30,000 T cell genomes. The purified libraries were quantified using a Qubit 3.0 fluorometer, sized with a Bioanalyzer 2100, and then quantified again using the KAPA Library Quantification kit. Every immunoSEQ 96-well plate was sequenced on a dedicated single-read 150-cycle Illumina NextSeq 550 flow cell. The study's own analysis went as follows. The immunoSEQ output contained only junctional sequences without quality scores, so filtering could not match that applied to full-length reads. To assign V/J genes and CDR3, sequences were annotated against IMGT germline references using PyIR, a Python wrapper for IgBLAST v1.9. Reads were removed for weak V/J assignments (E-value above 1e-6), missing CDR3, stop codons, out-of-frame junctions, or ambiguous translated residues. V3J clonotypes were defined by identical inferred V gene, J gene, and CDR3 amino acid sequence. To compute the percentage overlap between repertoires, the number of shared unique clonotypes was divided by the size of the smaller repertoire. RTK rarefaction, the Chao1 estimator, and Recon v2.1 estimates of unobserved clonotypes were used to assess repertoire richness. OLGA was used to compute generation probabilities for all TCRbeta clonotypes that the gDNA method yielded from a few donors. This is the immuneACCESS table as TCRdb keeps it, with only in-frame sequences that have V and J called. A part of the clones is gone; compared with another copy, unresolved V genes explain less than half, and the rest is unexplained. The V and J calls and clone size come from that table; D and trimming were worked out from the DNA. The sample table contains 650,000 to 750,000 clones; only one count was recorded for 55% to 75% of them. About 1.7% of the sample is taken by the ten largest.

On this clone: The antigen it recognizes is unknown. Base qualities are missing; no much larger clone stands one base away.

The chain is encoded by TRBV19 joined to TRBJ2-7, and TRBD1 matches 7 of the central bases. The clonotype originates from a woman in her twenties or thirties in good health. Sample: memory CD4+ T cells sorted from blood. The label giving this sample's cell subset or site can be read as: CD45RA-negative fraction. The DNA reads as follows: TGTGCCAGTAGTATGGTAGCAGGGGGCTCCTACGAGCAGTACTTC. Its product reads: CASSMVAGGSYEQYF.